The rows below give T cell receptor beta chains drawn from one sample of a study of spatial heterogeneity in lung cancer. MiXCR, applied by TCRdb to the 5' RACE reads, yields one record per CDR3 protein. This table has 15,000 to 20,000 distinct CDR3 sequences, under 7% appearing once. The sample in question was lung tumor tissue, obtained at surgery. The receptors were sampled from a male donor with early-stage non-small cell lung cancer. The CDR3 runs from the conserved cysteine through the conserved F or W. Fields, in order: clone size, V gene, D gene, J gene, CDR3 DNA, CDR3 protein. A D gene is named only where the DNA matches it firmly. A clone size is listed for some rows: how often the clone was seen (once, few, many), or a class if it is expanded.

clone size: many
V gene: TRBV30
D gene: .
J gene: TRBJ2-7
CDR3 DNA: TGTGCCTGGAGCGATCCCAGGGGTTACTCCTACGAGCAGTACTTC
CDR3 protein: CAWSDPRGYSYEQYF

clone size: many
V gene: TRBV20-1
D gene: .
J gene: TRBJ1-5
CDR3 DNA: TGCAGTGCTAGATCCCGGAGGAACAATCAGCCCCAGCATTTT
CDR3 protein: CSARSRRNNQPQHF

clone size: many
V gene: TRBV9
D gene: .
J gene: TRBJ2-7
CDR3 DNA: TGTGCCAGCAGCGTTTCAACAACAACCTACGAGCAGTACTTC
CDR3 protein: CASSVSTTTYEQYF

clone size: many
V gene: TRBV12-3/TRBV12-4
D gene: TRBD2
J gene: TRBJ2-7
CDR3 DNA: TGTGCCAGCAGTCTAGGACTAGCGGGATCCTACGAGCAGTACTTC
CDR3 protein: CASSLGLAGSYEQYF

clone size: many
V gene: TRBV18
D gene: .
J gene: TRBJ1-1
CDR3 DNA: TGTGCCAGCTCACCAGAAACTGAAGCTTTCTTT
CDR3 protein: CASSPETEAFF

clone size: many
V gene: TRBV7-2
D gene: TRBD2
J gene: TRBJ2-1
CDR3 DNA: TGTGCCAGCAGCTTAGTGGCGGGAGGGGCCTACAATGAGCAGTTCTTC
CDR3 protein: CASSLVAGGAYNEQFF

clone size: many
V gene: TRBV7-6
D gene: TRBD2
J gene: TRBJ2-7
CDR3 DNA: TGTGCCAGCAGCTTATTGGCTAGCGGGAGGGCTTGGGTCGGTGCCGAGCAGTACTTC
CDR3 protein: CASSLLASGRAWVGAEQYF

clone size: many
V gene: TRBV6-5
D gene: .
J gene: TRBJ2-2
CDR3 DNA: TGTGCCAGCAGTGGGAACACCGGGGAGCTGTTTTTT
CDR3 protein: CASSGNTGELFF

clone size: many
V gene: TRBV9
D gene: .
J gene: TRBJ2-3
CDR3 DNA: TGTGCCAGCAGTGCAGGGTCCCTCACAGATACGCAGTATTTT
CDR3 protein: CASSAGSLTDTQYF

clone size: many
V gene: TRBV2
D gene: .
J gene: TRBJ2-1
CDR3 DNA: TGTGCCAGCAGTGACTCTGACACTCCGGCGGAAAGATCCTACAATGAGCAGTTCTTC
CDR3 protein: CASSDSDTPAERSYNEQFF

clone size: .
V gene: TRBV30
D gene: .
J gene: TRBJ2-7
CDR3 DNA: TGTGCCTGGAGTGTAGCGGGCCCCTACGAGCAGTACTTC
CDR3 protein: CAWSVAGPYEQYF

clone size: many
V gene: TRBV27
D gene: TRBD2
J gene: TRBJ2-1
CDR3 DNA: TGTGCCAGCAGTATCCAGCGGGAGGGCCTTGGTGAGCAGTTCTTC
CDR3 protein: CASSIQREGLGEQFF

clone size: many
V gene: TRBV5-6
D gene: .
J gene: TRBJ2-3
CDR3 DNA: TGTGCCAGCAGCTTGGTTGTGGCGGCAGATACGCAGTATTTT
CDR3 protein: CASSLVVAADTQYF

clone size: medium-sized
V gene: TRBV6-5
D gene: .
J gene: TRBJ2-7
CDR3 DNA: TGTGCCAGCAGTCCGCGGACTTCCTACGAGCAGTACTTC
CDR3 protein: CASSPRTSYEQYF

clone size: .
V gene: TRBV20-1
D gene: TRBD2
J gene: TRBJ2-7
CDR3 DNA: TGCAGTGCTAGAGATCCGGCGGGGGGCCCCTACGAGCAGTACTTC
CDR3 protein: CSARDPAGGPYEQYF

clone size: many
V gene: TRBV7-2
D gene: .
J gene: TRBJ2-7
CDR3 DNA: TGTGCCAGCAGCTTAGCGCCCGGCCGCTCCTACGAGCAGTACTTC
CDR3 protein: CASSLAPGRSYEQYF

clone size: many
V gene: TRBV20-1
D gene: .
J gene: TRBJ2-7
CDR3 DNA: TGCAGTGCTAGAGATGTCCCGGGTGGGGGCTCCTACGAGCAGTACTTC
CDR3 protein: CSARDVPGGGSYEQYF

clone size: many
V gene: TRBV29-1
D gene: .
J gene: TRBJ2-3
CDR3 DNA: TGCAGCGTTGAGCCCGGACTCAGAACAGATACGCAGTATTTT
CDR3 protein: CSVEPGLRTDTQYF

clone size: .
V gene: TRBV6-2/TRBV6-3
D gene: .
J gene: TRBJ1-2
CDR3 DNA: TGTGCCAGCAGTGAGGACAGCTCAGTCGGCTACACCTTC
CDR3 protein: CASSEDSSVGYTF

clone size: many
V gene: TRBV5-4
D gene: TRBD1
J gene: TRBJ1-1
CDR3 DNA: TGTGCCAGCAGCTCGGCGGACAGGGCAAGCACTGAAGCTTTCTTT
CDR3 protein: CASSSADRASTEAFF

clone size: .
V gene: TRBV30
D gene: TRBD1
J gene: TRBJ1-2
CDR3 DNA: TGTGCCTGGACCCCACAGGGGAACTATGGCTACACCTTC
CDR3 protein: CAWTPQGNYGYTF

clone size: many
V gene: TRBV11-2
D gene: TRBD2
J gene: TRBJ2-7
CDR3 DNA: TGTGCCAGCAGCCCCTGGCTAGCGGCCTACGAGCAGTACTTC
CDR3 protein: CASSPWLAAYEQYF

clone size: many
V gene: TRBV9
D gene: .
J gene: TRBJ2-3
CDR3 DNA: TGTGCCAGCAGCGTAGCTTCTGGGGGCCTAGCAGATACGCAGTATTTT
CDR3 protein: CASSVASGGLADTQYF

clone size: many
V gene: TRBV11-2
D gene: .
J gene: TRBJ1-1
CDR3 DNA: TGTGCCAGCAGCCTGCCCCGCCAGAACACTGAAGCTTTCTTT
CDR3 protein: CASSLPRQNTEAFF

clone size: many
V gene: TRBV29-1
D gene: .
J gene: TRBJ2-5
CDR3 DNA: TGCAGCGTTGGTGTATCAGGGCGAAATCGAAGAACCCAGTACTTC
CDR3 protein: CSVGVSGRNRRTQYF

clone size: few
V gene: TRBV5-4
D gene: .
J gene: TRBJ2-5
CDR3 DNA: TGTGCCAGCAGCTTTCCACTTGGGCAAGAGACCCAGTACTTC
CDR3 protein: CASSFPLGQETQYF

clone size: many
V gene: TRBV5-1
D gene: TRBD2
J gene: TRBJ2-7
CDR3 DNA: TGCGCCAGCAGCACGATGACTAGCGGGAGCGATGAGCAGTACTTC
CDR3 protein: CASSTMTSGSDEQYF

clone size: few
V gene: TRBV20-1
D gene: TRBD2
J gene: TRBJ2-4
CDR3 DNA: TGCAGTGCTAGAATAACGGGCGGGGCTAGCGGGAGGGCCTTGGAAAACATTCAGTACTTC
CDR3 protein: CSARITGGASGRALENIQYF

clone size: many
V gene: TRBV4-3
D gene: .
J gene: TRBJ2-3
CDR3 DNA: TGCGCCAGCAGCCGATCTCCCCGGACTAGCACAGATACGCAGTATTTT
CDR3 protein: CASSRSPRTSTDTQYF

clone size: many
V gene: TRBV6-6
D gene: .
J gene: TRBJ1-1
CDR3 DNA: TGTGCCAGCTACGCAGGGGAAGCTTTCTTT
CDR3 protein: CASYAGEAFF

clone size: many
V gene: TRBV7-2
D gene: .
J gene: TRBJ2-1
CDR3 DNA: TGTGCCAGCAGCTTAGAAGGTGGGGTATCCTACAATGAGCAGTTCTTC
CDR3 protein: CASSLEGGVSYNEQFF

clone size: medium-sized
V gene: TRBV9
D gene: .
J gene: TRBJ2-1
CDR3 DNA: TGTGCCAGCAGCGGATTTGTAGCCGCTGAGCAGTTCTTC
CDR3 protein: CASSGFVAAEQFF

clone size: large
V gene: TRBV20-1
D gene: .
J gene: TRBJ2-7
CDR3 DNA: TGCAGTGCCCCGGGGGCGACGTACGAGCAGTACTTC
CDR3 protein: CSAPGATYEQYF

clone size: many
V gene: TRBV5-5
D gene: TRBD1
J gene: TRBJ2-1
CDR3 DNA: TGTGCCAGCAGCCCGGCTCCGGGACAGGTCTATGAGCAGTTCTTC
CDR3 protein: CASSPAPGQVYEQFF

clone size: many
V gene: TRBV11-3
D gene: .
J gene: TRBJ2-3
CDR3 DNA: TGTGCCAGTTCGGCGGGGCTATCCTTCACAGATACGCAGTATTTT
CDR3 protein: CASSAGLSFTDTQYF

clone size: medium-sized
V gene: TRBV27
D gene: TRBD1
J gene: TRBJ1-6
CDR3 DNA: TGTGCCAGCAGTTTGGGACAGGGGTATCGTTCACCCCTCCACTTT
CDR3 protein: CASSLGQGYRSPLHF

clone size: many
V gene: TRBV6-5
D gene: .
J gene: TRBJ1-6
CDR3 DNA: TGTGCCAGCCGCGCAAACTCCTATAATTCACCCCTCCACTTT
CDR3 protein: CASRANSYNSPLHF

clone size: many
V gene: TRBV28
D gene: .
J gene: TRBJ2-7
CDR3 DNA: TGTGCCAGCAGTCCCGACCCGAGAGTTTCCTACGAGCAGTACTTC
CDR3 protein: CASSPDPRVSYEQYF

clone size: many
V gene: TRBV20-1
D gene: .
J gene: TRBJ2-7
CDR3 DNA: TGCAGTGCTAGAGGGGTATATTCGGGGTTTACCTACGAGCAGTACTTC
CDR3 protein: CSARGVYSGFTYEQYF

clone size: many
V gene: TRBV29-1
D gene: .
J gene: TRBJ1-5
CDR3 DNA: TGCAGCGTTGTATGGGTAGGGGGGCCCCAGCATTTT
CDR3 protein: CSVVWVGGPQHF

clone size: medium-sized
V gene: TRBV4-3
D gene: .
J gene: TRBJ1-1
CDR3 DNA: TGCGCCAGCAGCCAAGCGTTGGGGATGAACACTGAAGCTTTCTTT
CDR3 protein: CASSQALGMNTEAFF

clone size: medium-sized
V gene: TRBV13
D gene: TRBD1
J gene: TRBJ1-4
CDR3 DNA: TGTGCCAGCAGCCGTAAGGGACAGGGGATTTTGTTGGCAACTAATGAAAAACTGTTTTTT
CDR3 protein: CASSRKGQGILLATNEKLFF

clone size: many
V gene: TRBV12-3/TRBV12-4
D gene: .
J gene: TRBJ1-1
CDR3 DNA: TGTGCCAGCAGTTTACTGATAGGCAGGGGTATAGCTTTCTTT
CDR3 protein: CASSLLIGRGIAFF

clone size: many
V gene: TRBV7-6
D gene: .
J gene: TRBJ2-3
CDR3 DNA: TGTGCCAGCAGCTTAATTCAGGGGTGGACAGATACGCAGTATTTT
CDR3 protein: CASSLIQGWTDTQYF

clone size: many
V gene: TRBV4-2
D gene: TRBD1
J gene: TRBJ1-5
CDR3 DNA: TGTGCCAGCAGCCCGGGGGCTTGGGGACAGGGTGATCAGCCCCAGCATTTT
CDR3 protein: CASSPGAWGQGDQPQHF

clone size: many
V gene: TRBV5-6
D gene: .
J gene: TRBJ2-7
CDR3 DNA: TGTGCCAGCAGCTTGGGGATAACGTTCTCCTACGAGCAGTACTTC
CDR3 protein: CASSLGITFSYEQYF

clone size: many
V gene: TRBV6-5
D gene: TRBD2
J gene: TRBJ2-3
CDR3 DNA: TGTGCCAGCAGTCGCAGCGGGGGCCTAGATACGCAGTATTTT
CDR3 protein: CASSRSGGLDTQYF

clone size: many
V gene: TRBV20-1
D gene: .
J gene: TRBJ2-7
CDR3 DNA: TGCAGTGCTAGTGGGGACGACTTCCTCTACGAGCAGTACTTC
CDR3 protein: CSASGDDFLYEQYF

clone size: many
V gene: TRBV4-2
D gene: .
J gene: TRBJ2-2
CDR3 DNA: TGTGCCAGCAGCCGGGCCCTGGGACAGAACACCGGGGAGCTGTTTTTT
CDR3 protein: CASSRALGQNTGELFF

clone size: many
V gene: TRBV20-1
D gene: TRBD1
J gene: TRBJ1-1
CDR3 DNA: TGCAGTGCTAGAGCCGGGACAGGGTCCGGGACTGAAGCTTTCTTT
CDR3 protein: CSARAGTGSGTEAFF

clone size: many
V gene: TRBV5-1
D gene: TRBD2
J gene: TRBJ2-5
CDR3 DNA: TGCGCCAGCGGTAGCGGGGGGGCCTTAGAGACCCAGTACTTC
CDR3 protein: CASGSGGALETQYF

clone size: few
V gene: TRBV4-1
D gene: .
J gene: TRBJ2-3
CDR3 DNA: TGCGCCAGCAGCCAAGCGGGGCCTAGCACAGATACGCAGTATTTT
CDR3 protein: CASSQAGPSTDTQYF

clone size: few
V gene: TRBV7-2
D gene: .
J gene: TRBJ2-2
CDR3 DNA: TGTGCCAGCAGCCCTATCGGCACCGGGGAGCTGTTTTTT
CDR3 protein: CASSPIGTGELFF

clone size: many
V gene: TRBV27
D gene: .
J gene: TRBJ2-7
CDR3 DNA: TGTGCCAGCAGTTTAAAGGGAGTGGGGTCCTACGAGCAGTACTTC
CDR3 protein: CASSLKGVGSYEQYF